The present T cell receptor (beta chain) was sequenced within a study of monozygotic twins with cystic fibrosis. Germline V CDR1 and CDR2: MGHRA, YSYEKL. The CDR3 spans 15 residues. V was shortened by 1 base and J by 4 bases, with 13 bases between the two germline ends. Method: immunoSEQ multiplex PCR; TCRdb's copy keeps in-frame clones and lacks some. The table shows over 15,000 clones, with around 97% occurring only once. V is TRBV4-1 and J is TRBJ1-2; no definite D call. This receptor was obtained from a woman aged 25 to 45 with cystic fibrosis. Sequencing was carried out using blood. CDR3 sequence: CASSQGLGPGYGYTF. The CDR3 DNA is TGCGCCAGCAGCCAAGGACTTGGCCCAGGCTATGGCTACACCTTC.